The clone carrying this T cell receptor beta chain is a singleton in its sample. V shed 0 bases, J shed 4 bases, and the junction held 5 bases outside the gene matches. CDR3 length: 15 residues. Per germline, CDR1 SGHNT and CDR2 YYREEE (reference sequence). The data belong to a study of blood T cell repertoires in COVID-19. At the level of the study: Samples representing acute and convalescent COVID-19 were sourced from the United States, Italy and Spain. T cells, B-cell-depleted T cells, or PBMCs supplied cDNA or gDNA.

Per the study methods: Nucleated cell counts were estimated from reference gene primer amplification. TCRdb's table, derived via immunoSEQ multiplex PCR, lists solely in-frame clones and lacks some. The V and J calls and clone size are taken from that table; D and trimming were inferred from the DNA. Here the sample spans tens of thousands of clones, about 86% being singletons. The receptor was derived from a human donor in a cohort sampled during active COVID-19. The sequenced sample was peripheral blood. This chain uses TRBV5-4 with TRBJ1-2, with 8 bases lining up with TRBD1. This chain's CDR3 is CASSLADRVPYGYTF. The CDR3 DNA reads TGTGCCAGCAGCTTGGCGGACAGGGTCCCCTATGGCTACACCTTC.